Below are 3 T cell receptor beta chains sequenced from a single sample in a study. Cells sorted as Tregs were CD4+, CD25+ and CD127-/low. TCRdb ran MiXCR on the 5' RACE reads and lists one entry per CDR3 protein. The data contain 34,000 or so distinct CDR3 sequences, around 27% of them seen just once; the ten biggest clones take up approximately 2.4%. What was sequenced was tumor-infiltrating Tregs sorted from the breast tumor. Receptors originate from a female donor with breast cancer.

This clonotype counts as medium-sized. CDR3 coding DNA: TGTGCCAGCAGTTACTCGGCGGGTGGGAGCTATGAGCAGTTCTTC. Translated, it gives CASSYSAGGSYEQFF. The chain recombines TRBV6-6 with TRBJ2-1; D possibly corresponds to TRBD2 (5 bases). Germline V lookup: CDR1 MNHNY, CDR2 SVGAGI (reference sequence). This CDR3 has 15 amino acids. Trimming took 0 bases from V and 8 from J, leaving 14 bases between them.

This clonotype is classed as medium-sized. The chain combines TRBV6-6 with TRBJ2-1, with 12 bases matching TRBD2. V was clipped by 6 bases and J by 1 base; unmatched bases: 7. CDR1 is MNHNY, CDR2 SVGAGI, per germline (reference sequence). This CDR3 has 17 amino acids. The CDR3 DNA sequence: TGTGCCAGCAGCCCTAGCGGGAGGGCCAGGTCCTACAATGAGCAGTTCTTC. It specifies CASSPSGRARSYNEQFF.

This clonotype was picked up many times. V and J are TRBV20-1 and TRBJ1-2; D remains ambiguous. This CDR3 has 13 residues. V gave up 6 bases and J gave up 4 bases, with 15 bases separating them. CDR1 is DFQATT, CDR2 SNEGSKA, per germline (reference sequence). In DNA form, the CDR3 reads TGCAGTGCCTCTGAAATGGCTTTCTATGGCTACACCTTC. This gives the protein CSASEMAFYGYTF.